This TCR beta chain was sequenced during a study of lymphopenia after photon versus proton radiotherapy. The study's findings and limits: Proton therapy kept repertoires fairly stable, unlike photons, which gained effector/memory cells. Post-nadir diversity loss with photons came from oligoclonal expansion, particularly CD8+ Temra cells.

A word on this clone: Its specificity is not known.

Produced via immunoSEQ multiplex PCR; TCRdb's table is partial and in-frame only. The sample has about 12,000 clones; about 87% are singletons. Germline values: CDR1 MGHRA, CDR2 YSYEKL. CDR3 size: 16 residues. J gave up 7 bases and V 3 bases, and 4 bases lay outside the gene matches. Sequenced here: peripheral blood, sampled from a patient treated with photon-based radiotherapy. The sequence was collected from a man in his sixties with pancreatic cancer. The chain joins TRBV4-1 to TRBJ2-1, with 15 bases lining up with TRBD2. Written as DNA, the CDR3 is TGCGCCAGCAGCCAGACCGGACTAGCGGGGGGGAATGAGCAGTTCTTC. It specifies CASSQTGLAGGNEQFF.